Listed below are T cell receptor beta chains from one sample, sequenced in a study of T cell responses to AZD1222 COVID-19 vaccine. The method was immunoSEQ multiplex PCR; TCRdb's version includes in-frame clones alone and lacks a portion of them. This sample yields about 110,000 clones, of which roughly 89% are seen a single time; more than 2% belongs to the top ten. The starting material was peripheral blood, obtained 28 days after the second AZD1222 dose. These receptors were taken from an adult who received the AZD1222 COVID-19 vaccine. Each CDR3 is given with its conserved first and last residue. Fields, in order: J gene, D gene, V gene, clone size, CDR3 DNA, CDR3 protein. A D gene is named only where the DNA matches it firmly. For some rows the clone size is stated as once, few or many, or as a class when expanded; others skip it.

j_gene: TRBJ2-3; d_gene: -; v_gene: TRBV12-5; abundance: -; CDR3nt: TGTGCTAGTGGTTTGGTACGAGGGGCGCAGTATTTT; CDR3aa: CASGLVRGAQYF
j_gene: TRBJ1-5; d_gene: -; v_gene: TRBV27; abundance: -; CDR3nt: TGTGCCAGCAGTTTAGGGCTGAACAATCAGCCCCAGCATTTT; CDR3aa: CASSLGLNNQPQHF
j_gene: TRBJ1-5; d_gene: -; v_gene: TRBV10-3; abundance: -; CDR3nt: TGTGCCATCAGTGGGGCCAATCAGCCCCAGCATTTT; CDR3aa: CAISGANQPQHF
j_gene: TRBJ1-2; d_gene: TRBD1; v_gene: TRBV14; abundance: -; CDR3nt: TGTGCCAGCAGCCATGGACAGGGGCGGGACTATGGCTACACCTTC; CDR3aa: CASSHGQGRDYGYTF
j_gene: TRBJ1-2; d_gene: -; v_gene: TRBV5-4; abundance: -; CDR3nt: TGTGCCAGCAGCTTTGAAAGACTCTCCGATGGCTACACCTTC; CDR3aa: CASSFERLSDGYTF
j_gene: TRBJ1-6; d_gene: -; v_gene: TRBV20-1; abundance: -; CDR3nt: TGCAGTGTGGTAGGCGCAGGACCCCTCCACTTT; CDR3aa: CSVVGAGPLHF
j_gene: TRBJ1-6; d_gene: -; v_gene: TRBV4-3; abundance: -; CDR3nt: TGCGCCAGCAGCCAAGCTGGGGAGTTCTATAATTCACCCCTCCACTTT; CDR3aa: CASSQAGEFYNSPLHF
j_gene: TRBJ1-2; d_gene: -; v_gene: TRBV18; abundance: -; CDR3nt: TGTGCCAGCTCACCGAGGACATCTAACTATGGCTACACCTTC; CDR3aa: CASSPRTSNYGYTF
j_gene: TRBJ2-2; d_gene: -; v_gene: TRBV9; abundance: -; CDR3nt: TGTGCCAGCAGCGTACTACAGGGTACGGCCGGGGAGCTGTTTTTT; CDR3aa: CASSVLQGTAGELFF
j_gene: TRBJ1-6; d_gene: -; v_gene: TRBV15; abundance: -; CDR3nt: TGTGCCACCAGCAGCGCTCGGCAGGATTATTCACCCCTCCACTTT; CDR3aa: CATSSARQDYSPLHF
j_gene: TRBJ2-5; d_gene: -; v_gene: TRBV5-1; abundance: -; CDR3nt: TGCGCCAGCAGCTTCGGGAGTCAAGTAGATGGCGAGACCCAGTACTTC; CDR3aa: CASSFGSQVDGETQYF
j_gene: TRBJ1-2; d_gene: -; v_gene: TRBV7-2; abundance: once; CDR3nt: TGTGCCAGCAGCTCCTACGGCACTAACTATGGCTACACCTTC; CDR3aa: CASSSYGTNYGYTF
j_gene: TRBJ1-2; d_gene: -; v_gene: TRBV4-3; abundance: -; CDR3nt: TGCGCCAGCAGCCAAGATCCGGCCGGGACCGGGGGCTACACCTTC; CDR3aa: CASSQDPAGTGGYTF
j_gene: TRBJ2-7; d_gene: TRBD1; v_gene: TRBV7-9; abundance: -; CDR3nt: TGTGCCAGCAGAGGGGGCGGCCGGGCAGGGGGCGGCGAGCAGTACTTC; CDR3aa: CASRGGGRAGGGEQYF
j_gene: TRBJ1-5; d_gene: -; v_gene: TRBV16; abundance: -; CDR3nt: TGTGCCAGCAGCCGGACGGTGGGGGGCAATCAGCCCCAGCATTTT; CDR3aa: CASSRTVGGNQPQHF
j_gene: TRBJ2-3; d_gene: -; v_gene: TRBV6-5; abundance: -; CDR3nt: TGTACGACCGGTACAGATACGCAGTATTTT; CDR3aa: CTTGTDTQYF
j_gene: TRBJ1-4; d_gene: TRBD1; v_gene: TRBV10-2; abundance: -; CDR3nt: TGCGCCAGCAGCGTCCAAACAGGGGGCGATTATGAAAAACTGTTTTTT; CDR3aa: CASSVQTGGDYEKLFF
j_gene: TRBJ2-7; d_gene: -; v_gene: TRBV3-1/TRBV3-2; abundance: -; CDR3nt: TGTGCCAGCAGCCAAGAAAGTGTCTCCTACGAGCAGTACTTC; CDR3aa: CASSQESVSYEQYF
j_gene: TRBJ1-1; d_gene: -; v_gene: TRBV4-1; abundance: -; CDR3nt: TGCGCCAGCAGCCAAGGATCTCGGGGCTGGGCTGAAGCTTTCTTT; CDR3aa: CASSQGSRGWAEAFF
j_gene: TRBJ1-4; d_gene: TRBD1; v_gene: TRBV7-2; abundance: -; CDR3nt: TGTGCCAGCAGCCAGGGGACAGGGTTGACAAAACTGTTTTTT; CDR3aa: CASSQGTGLTKLFF
j_gene: TRBJ2-1; d_gene: TRBD2; v_gene: TRBV10-3; abundance: -; CDR3nt: TGTGCCATCAGAGGTCTGTCTAGCGGGGCGGAGCAGTTCTTC; CDR3aa: CAIRGLSSGAEQFF
j_gene: TRBJ1-2; d_gene: TRBD1; v_gene: TRBV19; abundance: few; CDR3nt: TGTGCCAGTAGTCCGACAGGGGACTATGGCTACACCTTC; CDR3aa: CASSPTGDYGYTF
j_gene: TRBJ2-5; d_gene: TRBD2; v_gene: TRBV10-1; abundance: -; CDR3nt: TGCGCCAGCAGTGAGCGGTCTAGCGGCCAAGAGACCCAGTACTTC; CDR3aa: CASSERSSGQETQYF
j_gene: TRBJ2-7; d_gene: -; v_gene: TRBV7-2; abundance: once; CDR3nt: TGTGCCAGCAGCTTAAACAAGGTCCGCTACGAGCAGTACTTC; CDR3aa: CASSLNKVRYEQYF
j_gene: TRBJ2-1; d_gene: -; v_gene: TRBV11-1; abundance: -; CDR3nt: TGTGCCAGCAGCCCGGAGTGGAGGGGGTACAATGAGCAGTTCTTC; CDR3aa: CASSPEWRGYNEQFF
j_gene: TRBJ2-3; d_gene: -; v_gene: TRBV25-1; abundance: -; CDR3nt: TGTGCCAGCAGTGAATTGGGGAAGAGGGCAGATACGCAGTATTTT; CDR3aa: CASSELGKRADTQYF
j_gene: TRBJ2-3; d_gene: -; v_gene: TRBV5-1; abundance: -; CDR3nt: TGCGCCAGCAGCTTGGAGGCGTCTGGAGATACGCAGTATTTT; CDR3aa: CASSLEASGDTQYF
j_gene: TRBJ1-6; d_gene: TRBD1; v_gene: TRBV5-4; abundance: -; CDR3nt: TGTGCCAGCAGCTTCAATGGCGGGACAGGTCTGTTT; CDR3aa: CASSFNGGTGLF
j_gene: TRBJ1-1; d_gene: -; v_gene: TRBV6-4; abundance: -; CDR3nt: TGTGCCAGCAGTGACTCAACAGGGAGCGCTGAAGCTTTCTTT; CDR3aa: CASSDSTGSAEAFF
j_gene: TRBJ1-3; d_gene: TRBD1; v_gene: TRBV5-1; abundance: -; CDR3nt: TGCGCCAGCAGCTCGAGGACAGGGAGCTCTGGAAACACCATATATTTT; CDR3aa: CASSSRTGSSGNTIYF
j_gene: TRBJ1-2; d_gene: TRBD1; v_gene: TRBV3-1/TRBV3-2; abundance: -; CDR3nt: TGTGCCAGCAGATCAAGGGACAGAAACTATGGCTACACCTTC; CDR3aa: CASRSRDRNYGYTF
j_gene: TRBJ1-6; d_gene: -; v_gene: TRBV5-6; abundance: -; CDR3nt: TGTGCCAGCAGCTTTTCGGGGAACTCCTATAATTCACCCCTCCACTTT; CDR3aa: CASSFSGNSYNSPLHF
j_gene: TRBJ1-5; d_gene: -; v_gene: TRBV7-8; abundance: -; CDR3nt: TGTGCCAGCAGCTTACCAGGGTTTAGCAATCAGCCCCAGCATTTT; CDR3aa: CASSLPGFSNQPQHF
j_gene: TRBJ1-2; d_gene: -; v_gene: TRBV12-3/TRBV12-4; abundance: -; CDR3nt: TGTGCCAGCAGTTTCGGACAAGTCTATGGCTACACCTTC; CDR3aa: CASSFGQVYGYTF
j_gene: TRBJ1-5; d_gene: -; v_gene: TRBV6-5; abundance: -; CDR3nt: TGTGCCAGCAGTTACGGGAGCAATCAGCCCCAGCATTTT; CDR3aa: CASSYGSNQPQHF
j_gene: TRBJ2-5; d_gene: -; v_gene: TRBV6-5; abundance: -; CDR3nt: TGTGCCAGCAGTTACCAGAGTGGGGGATTGGGGGAGACCCAGTACTTC; CDR3aa: CASSYQSGGLGETQYF
j_gene: TRBJ2-7; d_gene: -; v_gene: TRBV10-3; abundance: -; CDR3nt: TGTGCCATCAGTGAGGACGGATACGAGCAGTACTTC; CDR3aa: CAISEDGYEQYF
j_gene: TRBJ2-7; d_gene: -; v_gene: TRBV4-2; abundance: -; CDR3nt: TGTGCCAGCAGCCAAGGGGGGGATTACCGCTCCGAGCAGTACTTC; CDR3aa: CASSQGGDYRSEQYF
j_gene: TRBJ1-2; d_gene: -; v_gene: TRBV3-1/TRBV3-2; abundance: -; CDR3nt: TGTGCCAGCAGCCTAAGGGGGGAAAACTATGGCTACACCTTC; CDR3aa: CASSLRGENYGYTF
j_gene: TRBJ2-2; d_gene: -; v_gene: TRBV27; abundance: -; CDR3nt: TGTGCCAGCAGTTCTTCTGCGAACACCGGGGAGCTGTTTTTT; CDR3aa: CASSSSANTGELFF
j_gene: TRBJ2-5; d_gene: -; v_gene: TRBV12-3/TRBV12-4; abundance: -; CDR3nt: TGTGCCAGCAGTTCTCGGCCGGGGGAGACCCAGTACTTC; CDR3aa: CASSSRPGETQYF
j_gene: TRBJ1-2; d_gene: TRBD1; v_gene: TRBV3-1/TRBV3-2; abundance: -; CDR3nt: TGTGCCAGCAGCCAAGACGACAGGGACAGAAACTATGGCTACACCTTC; CDR3aa: CASSQDDRDRNYGYTF
j_gene: TRBJ1-1; d_gene: -; v_gene: TRBV5-6; abundance: -; CDR3nt: TGTGCCAGCACCGCAGCCCTAGGGACTGAAGCTTTCTTT; CDR3aa: CASTAALGTEAFF
j_gene: TRBJ1-1; d_gene: -; v_gene: TRBV6-5; abundance: -; CDR3nt: TGTGCCAGCAGTTATTTACTGAACACTGAAGCTTTCTTT; CDR3aa: CASSYLLNTEAFF
j_gene: TRBJ1-1; d_gene: -; v_gene: TRBV7-8; abundance: -; CDR3nt: TGTGCCAGCAGCTTCGGAGGGGGTGGGACTGAAGCTTTCTTT; CDR3aa: CASSFGGGGTEAFF
j_gene: TRBJ2-2; d_gene: -; v_gene: TRBV6-2/TRBV6-3; abundance: -; CDR3nt: TGTGCCAGCAGTTTCCAGGGGGAGGCCGGGGAGCTGTTTTTT; CDR3aa: CASSFQGEAGELFF
j_gene: TRBJ2-1; d_gene: -; v_gene: TRBV12-3/TRBV12-4; abundance: once; CDR3nt: TGTGCCAGCAGTTGGGGCCGCGGGGAGCAGTTCTTC; CDR3aa: CASSWGRGEQFF
j_gene: TRBJ1-6; d_gene: -; v_gene: TRBV18; abundance: -; CDR3nt: TGTGCCAGCTCACCAGGGGCGGAAACCAATTCACCCCTCCACTTT; CDR3aa: CASSPGAETNSPLHF
j_gene: TRBJ1-5; d_gene: TRBD1; v_gene: TRBV30; abundance: once; CDR3nt: TGTGCCTGGGGGACAGGGGAGGATCAGCCCCAGCATTTT; CDR3aa: CAWGTGEDQPQHF
j_gene: TRBJ2-2; d_gene: -; v_gene: TRBV20-1; abundance: -; CDR3nt: TGCAGTGCTAGCCCCACTGGGGAGCTGTTTTTT; CDR3aa: CSASPTGELFF
j_gene: TRBJ1-1; d_gene: -; v_gene: TRBV4-3; abundance: -; CDR3nt: TGCGCCAGCAGCCAAGATAGGCAGGCCTTTGAAGCTTTCTTT; CDR3aa: CASSQDRQAFEAFF
j_gene: TRBJ1-6; d_gene: -; v_gene: TRBV5-1; abundance: -; CDR3nt: TGCGCCAGCAGCTTTGAGGGGGCCTATAATTCACCCCTCCACTTT; CDR3aa: CASSFEGAYNSPLHF
j_gene: TRBJ1-3; d_gene: -; v_gene: TRBV7-2; abundance: -; CDR3nt: TGTGCCAGCCTCCCCCAGGCCCTCTCTGGAAACACCATATATTTT; CDR3aa: CASLPQALSGNTIYF
j_gene: TRBJ2-1; d_gene: TRBD1; v_gene: TRBV30; abundance: -; CDR3nt: TGTGCCTGGAGTCCCGGGACAGGGTCCTACAATGAGCAGTTCTTC; CDR3aa: CAWSPGTGSYNEQFF
j_gene: TRBJ1-4; d_gene: TRBD1; v_gene: TRBV9; abundance: -; CDR3nt: TGTGCCAGCAGCGGCGGCATCGGACAGGGGGATAATGAAAAACTGTTTTTT; CDR3aa: CASSGGIGQGDNEKLFF
j_gene: TRBJ2-2; d_gene: TRBD2; v_gene: TRBV3-1/TRBV3-2; abundance: -; CDR3nt: TGTGCCAGCAGCCAGATAGGACTAGCGGTTCCCGGGGAGCTGTTTTTT; CDR3aa: CASSQIGLAVPGELFF
j_gene: TRBJ2-7; d_gene: TRBD1; v_gene: TRBV7-2; abundance: -; CDR3nt: TGTGCCAGCAGCTTAGGACAGGGGTTCTACGAGCAGTACTTC; CDR3aa: CASSLGQGFYEQYF
j_gene: TRBJ2-7; d_gene: -; v_gene: TRBV29-1; abundance: -; CDR3nt: TGCAGCGTGGCTGGTGGGGACGAGCAGTACTTC; CDR3aa: CSVAGGDEQYF
j_gene: TRBJ2-7; d_gene: TRBD1; v_gene: TRBV28; abundance: -; CDR3nt: TGTGCCAGCGCCAGGACAGGGGGCTACGAGCAGTACTTC; CDR3aa: CASARTGGYEQYF
j_gene: TRBJ2-7; d_gene: TRBD1; v_gene: TRBV7-9; abundance: -; CDR3nt: TGTGCCAGCAGCAAGACAGGGGGCTACGACGAGCAGTACTTC; CDR3aa: CASSKTGGYDEQYF